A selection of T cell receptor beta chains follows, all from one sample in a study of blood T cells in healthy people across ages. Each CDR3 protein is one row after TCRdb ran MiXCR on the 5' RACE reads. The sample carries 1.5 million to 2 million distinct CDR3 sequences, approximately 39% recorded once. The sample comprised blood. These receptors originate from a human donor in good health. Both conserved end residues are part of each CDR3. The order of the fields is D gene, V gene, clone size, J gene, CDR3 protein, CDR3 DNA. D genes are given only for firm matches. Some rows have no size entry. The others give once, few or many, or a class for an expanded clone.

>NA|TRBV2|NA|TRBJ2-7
CASSVNSYYEQYF
TGTGCCAGCAGTGTGAACAGTTACTACGAGCAGTACTTC
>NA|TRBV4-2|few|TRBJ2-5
CASSQVPQAGEETQYF
TGTGCCAGCAGCCAAGTCCCTCAGGCAGGGGAAGAGACCCAGTACTTC
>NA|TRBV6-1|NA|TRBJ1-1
CASSSNITAKMSEAFF
TGTGCCAGCAGTTCGAATATAACGGCAAAAATGTCTGAAGCTTTCTTT
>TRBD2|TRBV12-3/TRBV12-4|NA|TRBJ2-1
CVSGGTVYNEQFF
TGTGTCAGCGGGGGGACAGTATACAATGAGCAGTTCTTC
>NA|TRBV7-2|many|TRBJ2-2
CASSLASPNTGELFF
TGTGCCAGCAGCTTAGCTAGCCCGAACACCGGGGAGCTGTTTTTT
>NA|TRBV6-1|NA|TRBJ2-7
CASSGRTRFEQYF
TGTGCCAGCAGTGGTAGGACAAGGTTCGAGCAGTACTTC
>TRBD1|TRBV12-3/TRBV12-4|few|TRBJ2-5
CASSYRGYRQETQYF
TGTGCCAGCAGTTACAGGGGATATCGGCAAGAGACCCAGTACTTC
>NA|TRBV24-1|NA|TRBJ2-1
CATSDSGESSYNEQFF
TGTGCCACCAGTGATTCGGGAGAGAGCTCCTACAATGAGCAGTTCTTC
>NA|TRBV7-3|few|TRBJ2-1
CASSPGTPNNEQFF
TGTGCCAGCAGCCCGGGGACTCCTAACAATGAGCAGTTCTTC
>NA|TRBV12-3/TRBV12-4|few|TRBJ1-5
CASSLRSGNQPQHF
TGTGCCAGCAGTTTGCGGTCTGGGAATCAGCCCCAGCATTTT
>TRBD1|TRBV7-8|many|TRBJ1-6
CASSEQGAWDSPLHF
TGTGCCAGCAGCGAACAGGGGGCATGGGATTCACCCCTCCACTTT
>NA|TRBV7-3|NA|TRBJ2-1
CASSFYGSYNEQFF
TGTGCCAGCAGCTTCTACGGCTCCTACAATGAGCAGTTCTTC
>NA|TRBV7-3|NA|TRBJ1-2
CASSLMGGQSGAYGYTF
TGTGCCAGCAGCTTAATGGGGGGGCAGTCTGGAGCTTATGGCTACACCTTC
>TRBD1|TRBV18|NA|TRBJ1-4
CASSPWDSEDEKLFF
TGTGCCAGCTCACCATGGGACAGCGAGGATGAAAAACTGTTTTTT
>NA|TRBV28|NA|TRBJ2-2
CASSPAWLTGELFF
TGTGCCAGCAGCCCCGCGTGGCTCACCGGGGAGCTGTTTTTT
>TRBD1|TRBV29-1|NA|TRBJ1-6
CSPEGAGGISPLHF
TGCAGCCCAGAGGGAGCAGGGGGAATTTCACCCCTCCACTTT
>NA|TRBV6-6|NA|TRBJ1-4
CAGRQDLGEKLFF
TGTGCCGGCAGGCAAGACCTGGGGGAAAAACTGTTTTTT
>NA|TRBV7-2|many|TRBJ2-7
CASSSGRRLEQYF
TGTGCCAGCAGCTCGGGACGGCGGCTCGAGCAGTACTTC
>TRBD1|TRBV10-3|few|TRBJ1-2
CAISDEGGAIYGYTF
TGTGCCATCAGTGATGAAGGGGGCGCGATCTATGGCTACACCTTC
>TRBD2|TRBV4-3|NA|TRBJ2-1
CASSQEPPPGGNYNEQFF
TGCGCCAGCAGCCAAGAACCCCCCCCGGGGGGAAACTACAATGAGCAGTTCTTC
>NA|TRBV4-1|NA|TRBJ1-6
CASSQGWGAADDSPLHF
TGCGCCAGCAGCCAAGGTTGGGGGGCCGCTGATGATTCACCCCTCCACTTT
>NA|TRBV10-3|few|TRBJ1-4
CAISDNNEKLFF
TGTGCCATCAGTGATAACAATGAAAAACTGTTTTTT
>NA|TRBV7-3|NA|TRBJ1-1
CASSSMGVTEAFF
TGTGCCAGCAGCTCTATGGGGGTAACTGAAGCTTTCTTT
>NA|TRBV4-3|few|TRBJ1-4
CASSHRGRLATNEKLFF
TGCGCCAGCAGCCACAGGGGCCGTCTTGCAACTAATGAAAAACTGTTTTTT
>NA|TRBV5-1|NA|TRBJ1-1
CASRDEGLLNTEAFF
TGCGCCAGCAGGGATGAAGGGCTTTTGAACACTGAAGCTTTCTTT
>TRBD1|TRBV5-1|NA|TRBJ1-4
CASRQGAQNEKLFF
TGCGCCAGCAGACAGGGGGCTCAAAATGAAAAACTGTTTTTT
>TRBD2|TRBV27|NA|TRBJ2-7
CASSFSAGGFINEQYF
TGTGCCAGCAGTTTCTCAGCGGGGGGTTTTATAAACGAGCAGTACTTC
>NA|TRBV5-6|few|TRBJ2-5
CASSEGALGETQYF
TGTGCCAGCAGTGAGGGAGCCCTGGGGGAGACCCAGTACTTC
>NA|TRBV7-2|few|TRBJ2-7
CASSSDSGTPYEQYF
TGTGCCAGCAGCTCGGACTCCGGGACCCCCTACGAGCAGTACTTC
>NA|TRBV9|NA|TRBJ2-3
CASSVESGTLIFTDTQYF
TGTGCCAGCAGCGTAGAGAGCGGCACCCTGATTTTCACAGATACGCAGTATTTT
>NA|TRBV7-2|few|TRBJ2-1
CASSFEGPYNEQFF
TGTGCCAGCAGCTTTGAGGGGCCTTACAATGAGCAGTTCTTC
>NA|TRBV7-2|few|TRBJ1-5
CASSLNSVGQPQHF
TGTGCCAGCAGCTTAAATTCGGTGGGGCAGCCCCAGCATTTT
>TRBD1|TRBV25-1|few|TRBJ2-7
CASTQGVIDEQYF
TGTGCCAGCACCCAGGGGGTGATAGACGAGCAGTACTTC
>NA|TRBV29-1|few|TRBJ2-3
CSVEDGSDTQYF
TGCAGCGTTGAAGATGGGTCAGATACGCAGTATTTT
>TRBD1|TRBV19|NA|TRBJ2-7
CTSSPDGQGAYEQYF
TGTACCAGTAGCCCAGACGGACAGGGAGCCTACGAGCAGTACTTC
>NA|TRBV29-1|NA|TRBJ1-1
CSVRGPGMTEAFF
TGCAGCGTTCGAGGGCCCGGGATGACTGAAGCTTTCTTT
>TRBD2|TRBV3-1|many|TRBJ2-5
CASSQGTSGPQETQYF
TGTGCCAGCAGCCAAGGAACTAGCGGGCCCCAAGAGACCCAGTACTTC
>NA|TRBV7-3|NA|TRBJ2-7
CASSKLPTGTLGEQYF
TGTGCCAGCAGCAAGCTACCCACCGGGACCCTCGGCGAGCAGTACTTC
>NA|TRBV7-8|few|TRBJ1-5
CASSPGRMGGNQPQHF
TGTGCCAGCAGCCCCGGACGCATGGGAGGCAATCAGCCCCAGCATTTT
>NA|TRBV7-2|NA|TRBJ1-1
CASSLGHPDTEAFF
TGTGCCAGCAGCTTAGGGCACCCGGACACTGAAGCTTTCTTT
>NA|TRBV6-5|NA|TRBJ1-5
CASSYANGGNQPQHF
TGTGCCAGCAGTTACGCGAACGGGGGCAATCAGCCCCAGCATTTT
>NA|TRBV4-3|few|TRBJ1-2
CASSHTGRPIYGYTF
TGCGCCAGCAGCCATACGGGGCGGCCGATCTATGGCTACACCTTC
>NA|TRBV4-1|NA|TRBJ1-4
CASSQDGDRDEKLFF
TGCGCCAGCAGCCAAGACGGGGATAGGGACGAAAAACTGTTTTTT
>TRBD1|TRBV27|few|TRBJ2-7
CASQQVAGQGYEQYF
TGTGCCAGTCAACAGGTCGCGGGACAGGGGTACGAGCAGTACTTC
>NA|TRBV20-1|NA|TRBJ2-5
CSATQPQETQYF
TGCAGTGCTACCCAACCACAAGAGACCCAGTACTTC
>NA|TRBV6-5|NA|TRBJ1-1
CASSYRRGNTEAFF
TGTGCCAGCAGTTATAGGAGGGGCAACACTGAAGCTTTCTTT
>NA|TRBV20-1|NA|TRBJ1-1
CSARWREKAEAFF
TGCAGTGCTCGATGGCGGGAAAAGGCTGAAGCTTTCTTT
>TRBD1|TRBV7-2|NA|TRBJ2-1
CASSLSGGGFNEQFF
TGTGCCAGCAGCTTATCAGGGGGCGGTTTCAATGAGCAGTTCTTC
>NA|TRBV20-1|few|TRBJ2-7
CSARARGGYEQYF
TGCAGTGCTAGGGCACGAGGGGGCTACGAGCAGTACTTC
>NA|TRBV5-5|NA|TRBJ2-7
CASSPRWENSYEQYF
TGTGCCAGCAGCCCCCGGTGGGAGAATTCCTACGAGCAGTACTTC
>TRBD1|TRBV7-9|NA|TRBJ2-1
CASSTDRVNNEQFF
TGTGCCAGCAGCACGGACAGGGTTAACAATGAGCAGTTCTTC
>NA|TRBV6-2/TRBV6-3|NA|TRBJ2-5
CASSPLRDSEQETQYF
TGTGCCAGCAGCCCCTTACGGGACTCAGAACAAGAGACCCAGTACTTC
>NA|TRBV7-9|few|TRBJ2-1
CAAGGGETYNEQFF
TGTGCCGCGGGCGGGGGCGAAACCTACAATGAGCAGTTCTTC
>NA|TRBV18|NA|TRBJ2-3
CASSPRKGSTDTQYF
TGTGCCAGCTCACCGCGTAAGGGTAGCACAGATACGCAGTATTTT
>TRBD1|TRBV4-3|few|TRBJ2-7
CTSSRSAGTGAYEQYF
TGCACCAGCAGCCGTTCTGCTGGGACAGGGGCCTACGAGCAGTACTTC